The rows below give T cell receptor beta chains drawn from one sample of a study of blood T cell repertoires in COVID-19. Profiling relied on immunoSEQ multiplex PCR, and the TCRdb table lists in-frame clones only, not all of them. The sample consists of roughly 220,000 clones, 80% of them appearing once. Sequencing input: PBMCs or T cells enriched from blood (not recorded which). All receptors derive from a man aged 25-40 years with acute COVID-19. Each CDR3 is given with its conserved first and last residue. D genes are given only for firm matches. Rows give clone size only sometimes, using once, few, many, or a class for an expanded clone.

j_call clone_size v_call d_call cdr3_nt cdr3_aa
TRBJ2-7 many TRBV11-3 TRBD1 TGTGCCAGCAGCCCAGGTGCGGGACAGGGGGCCAACGAGCAGTACTTC CASSPGAGQGANEQYF
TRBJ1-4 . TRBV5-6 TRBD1 TGTGCCAGCAGCTCCGGGACAGGGATGAATGAAAAACTGTTTTTT CASSSGTGMNEKLFF
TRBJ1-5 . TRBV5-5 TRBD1 TGTGCCAGCAGCTTGGGGGACAGGGTTATAAATCAGCCCCAGCATTTT CASSLGDRVINQPQHF
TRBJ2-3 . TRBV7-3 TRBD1 TGTGCCAGCAGTGGGACAGGGGGCGCAGATACGCAGTATTTT CASSGTGGADTQYF
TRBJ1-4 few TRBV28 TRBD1 TGTGCCAGCAGTGGGACAGGGGTTAATGAAAAACTGTTTTTT CASSGTGVNEKLFF
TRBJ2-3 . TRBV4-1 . TGCGCCAGCAGCCAAGTCCCAGCGGTGGCAGATACGCAGTATTTT CASSQVPAVADTQYF
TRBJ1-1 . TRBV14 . TGTGCCAGCAGCCAAGGCCCCCGGGTTGAAGCTTTCTTT CASSQGPRVEAFF
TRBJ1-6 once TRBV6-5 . TGTGCCAGCAGATCGACAGCCGTTGGTTCACCCCTCCACTTT CASRSTAVGSPLHF
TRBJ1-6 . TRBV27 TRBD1 TGTGCCAGCAGTCCCCTGGACAGGGGGGGGAATTCACCCCTCCACTTT CASSPLDRGGNSPLHF
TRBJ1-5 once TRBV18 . TGTGCCAGCTCACCAGAGAGCAATCAGCCCCAGCATTTT CASSPESNQPQHF
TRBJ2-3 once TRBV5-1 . TGCGCCAGCACATCCCCAGGGGCAGGTACGCAGTATTTT CASTSPGAGTQYF
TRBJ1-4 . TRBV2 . TGTGCCAGCAGTGAAGAGACAGTGATAGGAAAACTGTTTTTT CASSEETVIGKLFF
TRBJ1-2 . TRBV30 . TGTGCCTGGAGTGTACCACAGGGCACCGTCTATGGCTACACCTTC CAWSVPQGTVYGYTF
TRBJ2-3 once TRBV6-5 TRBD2 TGTGCCAGCAAAGGCGGGGGGGCCGAGGAAGATACGCAGTATTTT CASKGGGAEEDTQYF
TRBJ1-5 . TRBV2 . TGTGCCAGCAGTCGAGATCTTCCCAATCAGCCCCAGCATTTT CASSRDLPNQPQHF
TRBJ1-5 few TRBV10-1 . TGCGCCAGCAGTGTGTCAGAGAATCAGCCCCAGCATTTT CASSVSENQPQHF
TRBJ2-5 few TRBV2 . TGTGCCAGCAGTGAAGCTCGGGTGCTGGAGACCCAGTACTTC CASSEARVLETQYF
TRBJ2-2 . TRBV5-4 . TGTGCCAGCAGCTTCGTTGCAGGGGCCGCGAACACCGGGGAGCTGTTTTTT CASSFVAGAANTGELFF
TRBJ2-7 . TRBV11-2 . TGTGCCAGCAGCTTCCCCAAGTCGGACAGCGAGCAGTACTTC CASSFPKSDSEQYF
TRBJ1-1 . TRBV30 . TGTGCCTGGACTATGGGAGGGCGGACTGAAGCTTTCTTT CAWTMGGRTEAFF
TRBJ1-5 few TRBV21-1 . TGTGCCAGCAGCAAAGGTGCAGGGGACGATAGCAATCAGCCCCAGCATTTT CASSKGAGDDSNQPQHF
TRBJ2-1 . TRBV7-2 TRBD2 TGTGCCAGCAGCCCGCGGGGGGGGTGGAATGAGCAGTTCTTC CASSPRGGWNEQFF
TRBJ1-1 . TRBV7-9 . TGTGCCAGCAGCCCACGTGGGGGCCTGATGAACACTGAAGCTTTCTTT CASSPRGGLMNTEAFF
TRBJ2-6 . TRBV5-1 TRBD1 TGCGCCAGCAGCCCGGATCAGGGACAGCCCAACGTCCTGACTTTC CASSPDQGQPNVLTF
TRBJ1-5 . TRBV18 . TGTGCCAGCTCACCCCAGGGGAACAATCAGCCCCAGCATTTT CASSPQGNNQPQHF
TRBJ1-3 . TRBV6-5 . TGTGCCAGCACCCTAGGCGGAAACACCATATATTTT CASTLGGNTIYF
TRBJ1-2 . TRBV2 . TGTGCCAGAAGATTTGGCACGGGCTATGGCTACACCTTC CARRFGTGYGYTF
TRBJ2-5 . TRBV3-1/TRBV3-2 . TGTGCCAGCAGCCAAGATCGTAGCATATTTACGGAGACCCAGTACTTC CASSQDRSIFTETQYF
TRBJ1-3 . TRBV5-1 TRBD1 TGCGCCAGCAGCTTGGGGGACAGTTTCTCTGGAAACACCATATATTTT CASSLGDSFSGNTIYF
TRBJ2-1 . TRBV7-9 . TGTGCCAGCAGCCTTAGGACAGCCTCGGGCAATGAGCAGTTCTTC CASSLRTASGNEQFF
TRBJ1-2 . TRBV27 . TGTGCCAGCAGTTTAGGGGAGACAGGATATGGCTACACCTTC CASSLGETGYGYTF
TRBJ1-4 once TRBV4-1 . TGCGCCAGCAGCCAGAACTTAAACAATGAAAAACTGTTTTTT CASSQNLNNEKLFF
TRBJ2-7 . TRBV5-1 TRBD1 TGCGCCAGCACCCTAGGGACAGGTGCGGACGAGCAGTACTTC CASTLGTGADEQYF
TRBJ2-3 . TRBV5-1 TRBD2 TGCGCCAGCAGCTCTGGACTAGCCCAATATAGCACAGATACGCAGTATTTT CASSSGLAQYSTDTQYF
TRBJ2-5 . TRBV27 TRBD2 TGTGCCAGCAGTTTCGTTTCGGGGGGTGGGGAGACCCAGTACTTC CASSFVSGGGETQYF
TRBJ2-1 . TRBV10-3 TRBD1 TGTGCCATCAGTCGGGACAGGGCTTACAATGAGCAGTTCTTC CAISRDRAYNEQFF